This T cell receptor beta chain comes out of a study of CD8+ T cells in alopecia areata. For the study at large: It was oral tofacitinib, at 5 to 10 mg twice daily, that treated patients received. Tofacitinib dosing lasted 6 to 18 months, which was then followed by 6 months off drug. Study-level findings and limits: Scalp samples also yield sequences from resident alphabeta T cells of normal skin. Persistence of many expanded lesional clones was seen in scalp and blood during tofacitinib.

As to this clone: Its antigen is still unknown.

Treatment: oral pan-JAK inhibitor, 5-10 mg twice daily. After isolation, RNA underwent reverse transcription to generate cDNA as the sequencing template. TCRdb's copy holds only in-frame clones and misses some; the assay was immunoSEQ multiplex PCR. Here the sample spans some 110,000 clones, 50% to 75% being singletons. The source was CD8+ T cells sorted from blood, collected at week 4, from a patient treated with tofacitinib. The clonotype originates from a human donor with alopecia areata.

CDR3 DNA sequence: TGTGCCAGCAGTGACCAGGGATGGACTCCCTCCGAGCAGTACTTC. It codes for CASSDQGWTPSEQYF. The chain combines TRBV25-1 with TRBJ2-7, with D perhaps given as TRBD1 or TRBD2 (5 bases each). V lost 3 bases and J 6 bases, leaving 18 bases between the germline ends. CDR1 and CDR2 from the germline V gene are MGHDK and SYGVNS. This CDR3 has 15 residues.